Listed below are T cell receptor beta chains from one sample, sequenced in a study of blood T cells in healthy people across ages. TCRdb reprocessed the 5' RACE reads with MiXCR, giving one entry per CDR3 protein. The table shows 750,000 to 950,000 distinct CDR3 sequences, with about 29% occurring only once. Separately, the same data were catalogued under a study of T cells of mothers and their children.

Sequencing was carried out using blood. These receptors were obtained from a woman aged 40 to 49 in good health. CDR3s include the opening cysteine and the closing phenylalanine or tryptophan. Fields, in order: V gene, D gene, J gene, clone size, CDR3 protein, CDR3 DNA. D genes are given only for firm matches. The size field is filled for only some rows; it gives once, few, many or a size class.

TRBV29-1	-	TRBJ1-3	-	CSVSLGSTSGNTIYF	TGCAGCGTGTCTTTGGGGAGTACCTCTGGAAACACCATATATTTT
TRBV4-2	-	TRBJ1-6	-	CASSQDRGTKENSPLHF	TGTGCCAGCAGCCAAGATCGAGGGACAAAGGAAAATTCACCCCTCCACTTT
TRBV6-5	TRBD1	TRBJ2-3	-	CASSYAVRRGSRADTQYF	TGTGCCAGCAGTTACGCCGTGCGCAGGGGGTCCCGGGCAGATACGCAGTATTTT
TRBV7-2	-	TRBJ2-1	many	CASSSTIDNEQFF	TGTGCCAGCAGCTCTACAATAGACAATGAGCAGTTCTTC
TRBV12-3/TRBV12-4	-	TRBJ1-2	few	CASRLTGTGYGYTF	TGTGCCAGCAGACTGACAGGAACCGGCTATGGCTACACCTTC
TRBV18	-	TRBJ2-1	many	CASSPPLGAPFYNEQFF	TGTGCCAGCTCACCACCGTTGGGGGCCCCGTTCTACAATGAGCAGTTCTTC
TRBV7-2	-	TRBJ1-1	many	CASSPPGVNTEAFF	TGTGCCAGCAGCCCCCCAGGGGTGAACACTGAAGCTTTCTTT
TRBV19	-	TRBJ1-1	-	CASSWKGPTEAFF	TGTGCCAGTAGTTGGAAGGGTCCCACTGAAGCTTTCTTT
TRBV3-1	-	TRBJ1-1	-	CASSLYRRGTEAFF	TGTGCCAGCAGCCTATATCGCAGGGGCACTGAAGCTTTCTTT
TRBV12-3/TRBV12-4	TRBD1	TRBJ1-2	-	CASSLTGQGGYGYTF	TGTGCCAGCAGTTTAACAGGACAGGGGGGCTATGGCTACACCTTC
TRBV12-3/TRBV12-4	-	TRBJ1-2	-	CVSSLGATPYGYTF	TGTGTCAGCAGTTTGGGGGCGACTCCTTATGGCTACACCTTC
TRBV20-1	TRBD2	TRBJ2-7	many	CSAIGGGSYEQYF	TGCAGTGCTATTGGCGGGGGCTCCTACGAGCAGTACTTC
TRBV24-1	-	TRBJ2-3	many	CATSGGKALDQADTQYF	TGTGCCACCAGCGGGGGAAAGGCCCTTGACCAGGCAGATACGCAGTATTTT
TRBV7-2	TRBD2	TRBJ2-1	once	CVSSLAGLAGGRNEQFF	TGTGTCAGCAGCTTAGCAGGACTAGCGGGGGGTAGAAATGAGCAGTTCTTC
TRBV28	TRBD1	TRBJ1-2	-	CASSFNRGGYGYTF	TGTGCCAGCAGTTTTAACAGGGGAGGGTATGGCTACACCTTC
TRBV7-2	-	TRBJ2-3	few	CASSALGLARRMTSTDTQYF	TGTGCCAGCAGTGCCTTGGGGCTAGCGCGACGAATGACCTCCACAGATACGCAGTATTTT
TRBV4-1	-	TRBJ2-3	-	CASSPGVIGDTQYF	TGCGCCAGCAGCCCAGGGGTTATCGGAGATACGCAGTATTTT
TRBV6-6	-	TRBJ2-5	-	CASSPPGQTQYF	TGTGCCAGCAGTCCCCCGGGGCAGACCCAGTACTTC
TRBV4-2	TRBD2	TRBJ2-7	few	CASSQALAGGRHEQYF	TGTGCCAGCAGCCAAGCTCTAGCGGGGGGGCGCCACGAGCAGTACTTC
TRBV9	-	TRBJ1-1	-	CASSARQRANTEAFF	TGTGCCAGCAGCGCCAGACAGAGGGCAAACACTGAAGCTTTCTTT
TRBV4-3	-	TRBJ2-6	-	CASSQDGTSRANVRTF	TGCGCCAGCAGCCAAGACGGGACCTCTAGGGCCAACGTCCGGACTTTC
TRBV25-1	TRBD2	TRBJ2-1	few	CASSGGDIRTSGGHNEQFF	TGTGCCAGCAGTGGCGGGGACATCAGGACTAGCGGGGGGCACAATGAGCAGTTCTTC
TRBV18	TRBD1	TRBJ2-5	-	CASSLTGAEETQYF	TGTGCCAGCTCACTCACAGGGGCGGAGGAGACCCAGTACTTC
TRBV7-2	TRBD2	TRBJ2-5	many	CASSPQGLAEETQYF	TGTGCCAGCAGCCCTCAGGGACTAGCGGAAGAGACCCAGTACTTC
TRBV12-3/TRBV12-4	TRBD1	TRBJ1-1	-	CASSPTGGLFYTEAFF	TGTGCCAGCAGTCCCACAGGGGGCCTGTTTTACACTGAAGCTTTCTTT
TRBV25-1	-	TRBJ1-6	-	CASRRVNSPLHF	TGTGCCAGCAGGCGGGTAAATTCACCCCTCCACTTT
TRBV18	-	TRBJ1-1	-	CASSPPAGKMNTEAFF	TGTGCCAGCTCACCACCAGCAGGGAAGATGAACACTGAAGCTTTCTTT
TRBV29-1	TRBD2	TRBJ2-1	many	CSVDFYGGSNEQFF	TGCAGCGTTGACTTCTACGGGGGGAGCAATGAGCAGTTCTTC
TRBV18	TRBD1	TRBJ2-1	few	CASSPQRTGGKNEQFF	TGTGCCAGCTCACCCCAAAGAACAGGGGGCAAGAATGAGCAGTTCTTC
TRBV20-1	TRBD1	TRBJ2-7	-	CSTTGYRPYGQYF	TGCAGTACGACAGGGTATCGCCCCTACGGGCAGTACTTC
TRBV4-1	-	TRBJ2-7	-	CASSQVARSYEQYF	TGCGCCAGCAGCCAAGTTGCACGCTCCTACGAGCAGTACTTC
TRBV7-2	TRBD2	TRBJ2-7	many	CASSSMGLAGGQSYEQYF	TGTGCCAGCAGCTCCATGGGACTAGCGGGGGGTCAGTCCTACGAGCAGTACTTC
TRBV11-2	-	TRBJ1-3	-	CASSLAPPGNTIYF	TGTGCCAGCAGCTTGGCGCCGCCTGGAAACACCATATATTTT
TRBV7-8	TRBD2	TRBJ2-3	-	CASSTLAERSTDTQYF	TGTGCCAGCAGCACCCTAGCGGAGAGGTCTACAGATACGCAGTATTTT
TRBV19	-	TRBJ2-4	-	CASSISVSSYNEQYF	TGTGCCAGTAGTATCTCCGTCAGCTCCTACAATGAGCAGTACTTC
TRBV20-1	-	TRBJ2-4	many	CSAVIGGRLDIQYF	TGCAGTGCTGTTATTGGGGGCCGGTTGGACATTCAGTACTTC
TRBV6-5	-	TRBJ1-5	-	CASSLTVDSNQPQHF	TGTGCCAGCAGTTTGACGGTAGATAGCAATCAGCCCCAGCATTTT
TRBV10-3	-	TRBJ1-2	many	CAIRPGYRTNYGYTF	TGTGCCATCAGGCCGGGTTATAGAACTAACTATGGCTACACCTTC
TRBV9	-	TRBJ2-5	few	CASSAYGTPETQYF	TGTGCCAGCAGCGCCTACGGGACCCCAGAGACCCAGTACTTC
TRBV12-3/TRBV12-4	-	TRBJ1-4	-	CASSSVEKLFF	TGTGCCAGCAGTTCCGTTGAAAAACTGTTTTTT
TRBV28	TRBD2	TRBJ2-1	-	CASMIAGGNRYNEQFF	TGTGCCAGCATGATAGCGGGGGGGAACCGATACAATGAGCAGTTCTTC
TRBV5-1	TRBD1	TRBJ2-7	many	CASSTYRGSYEQYF	TGCGCCAGCAGCACTTACAGGGGTTCCTACGAGCAGTACTTC
TRBV7-2	-	TRBJ1-6	few	CASSLFRDGLNSPLHF	TGTGCCAGCAGCTTATTCAGGGACGGATTGAATTCACCCCTCCACTTT
TRBV6-6	-	TRBJ2-5	few	CASSYGYGTVQETQYF	TGTGCCAGCAGTTACGGATATGGGACGGTCCAAGAGACCCAGTACTTC
TRBV7-2	-	TRBJ2-5	-	CASSFSRLANPMETQYF	TGTGCCAGCAGCTTTAGTCGGCTAGCGAACCCCATGGAGACCCAGTACTTC
TRBV7-9	TRBD1	TRBJ1-1	-	CASTEDRGLTEAFF	TGTGCCAGCACGGAGGACAGGGGGCTCACTGAAGCTTTCTTT
TRBV3-1	-	TRBJ2-2	-	CASSQGQATNTGELFF	TGTGCCAGCAGCCAAGGACAGGCGACGAACACCGGGGAGCTGTTTTTT
TRBV29-1	-	TRBJ1-2	-	CSVGSDYGNTF	TGCAGCGTGGGCAGCGACTATGGCAACACCTTC
TRBV29-1	-	TRBJ2-1	many	CSVERTSNEQFF	TGCAGCGTTGAGCGGACTTCGAATGAGCAGTTCTTC
TRBV18	-	TRBJ1-3	-	CASSPYGGSGNTIYF	TGTGCCAGCTCACCATATGGGGGCTCTGGAAACACCATATATTTT
TRBV4-3	-	TRBJ1-4	few	CASSQDHANEKLFF	TGCGCCAGCAGCCAAGATCACGCCAATGAAAAACTGTTTTTT
TRBV24-1	TRBD1	TRBJ2-3	-	CATSGPGQGPTDTQYF	TGTGCCACCAGTGGGCCGGGACAGGGCCCCACAGATACGCAGTATTTT
TRBV7-9	TRBD1	TRBJ2-1	-	CASSAGQGWNEQFF	TGTGCCAGCAGCGCAGGACAGGGATGGAATGAGCAGTTCTTC
TRBV18	-	TRBJ1-3	-	CASSPPAGTGNTIYF	TGTGCCAGCTCGCCGCCAGCAGGGACTGGAAACACCATATATTTT
TRBV3-1	-	TRBJ1-5	-	CASSPGGVLKPQHF	TGTGCCAGCAGCCCGGGCGGGGTATTGAAGCCCCAGCATTTT
TRBV7-8	TRBD1	TRBJ1-1	-	CASSLRTGRAFF	TGTGCCAGCAGCTTACGGACAGGGCGAGCTTTCTTT
TRBV18	-	TRBJ2-7	-	CASSPPSQSPHEQYF	TGTGCCAGCTCACCACCGTCCCAGTCGCCCCACGAGCAGTACTTC